This TCR beta chain was found in a study of T cell repertoires in ileal Crohn's disease. The wider study: Median disease duration was about 8.5 years; around 35% smoked at surgery. Thiopurines (about ten) or anti-TNF agents (around 17) were given postoperatively to about half.

TCRB immunosequencing input was roughly 500 nanograms of biopsy DNA per sample. TCRdb's table, derived via immunoSEQ multiplex PCR, lists solely in-frame clones and lacks some. The sample comprises roughly 13,000 clones, roughly 70% of which are singletons, and over 4.5% rests with the top ten. General study findings and limits: Clonal expansions were more frequent in active smokers than non-smokers at surgery.

Germline CDR1 reads SGHRS; CDR2 reads YFSETQ. The CDR3 is made up of 17 amino acids. The junction had 14 bases not matched to a gene; V was cut back by 4 bases and J by 5 bases. On this clone itself: The antigen remains undetermined.

Material: ileal tissue. The TCR comes from an adult with Crohn's disease. The chain is built from TRBV5-1 and TRBJ2-3; the match to TRBD2 covers 9 bases. CDR3 amino acids: CASSQRSGGGARDTQYF. The CDR3 coding sequence is TGCGCCAGCAGCCAGAGGTCTGGCGGGGGGGCTCGAGATACGCAGTATTTT.